This TCR beta chain was recorded in a study of blood T cells in healthy people across ages. Whole-study findings and limits: Lack of knowledge of donor CMV status possibly confounded expanded clonotype changes. Calculation of diversity from one million T cells yielded estimates considered to be underestimates.

CDR3 length: 16 residues. V gave up 2 bases and J gave up 2 bases, with 16 bases separating them. Germline V CDR1 and CDR2: MGHRA, YSYEKL. Combining a sample-barcoded 5' primer with a J-beta primer mix, a second PCR ran for roughly 7 to 12 cycles. TCRdb used MiXCR to reprocess the 5' RACE reads, holding one entry per CDR3 protein. The sample lists 850,000 to 1,300,000 distinct CDR3 sequences; 35% to 50% were seen once. Regarding this clonotype: What it recognizes is unknown.

The V gene is TRBV4-1, the J gene TRBJ2-7, with D tentatively TRBD1 (5 bases). What was sequenced was blood. The TCR originated in an older woman in good health. The chain's CDR3 is CASSQNGQGFTYEQYF. Written as DNA, the CDR3 is TGCGCCAGCAGCCAAAATGGGCAGGGTTTCACCTACGAGCAGTACTTC.